These 20 T cell receptor beta chains share one sample of origin, sequenced in a study of lung T cells in sarcoidosis with Löfgren's syndrome. Each CDR3 protein is one row after TCRdb ran MiXCR on the reads. This sample has fewer than 25,000 distinct CDR3 sequences, with 21% found just once. The sequenced material came from CD4+ T cells from bronchoalveolar lavage. These TCRs come from a human donor with sarcoidosis (Löfgren's syndrome or another form), or a control subject (not recorded which).

Many counts were recorded for this clonotype. The chain recombines TRBV20-1 with TRBJ2-1, with 9 bases aligning to TRBD2. Trimming took 5 bases from V and 4 from J; bases not matched to a gene: 12. Germline loops: CDR1 DFQATT, CDR2 SNEGSKA (reference sequence). This CDR3 has 16 residues. DNA of the CDR3: TGCAGTGCTCGGATGCGGGAGGGCCTCGGGTACAATGAGCAGTTCTTC. This encodes CSARMREGLGYNEQFF.

Concerning this clonotype: A much more abundant neighbour one base away suggests this may be a read error. V gene TRBV4-1 combines with J gene TRBJ2-1; TRBD1 or TRBD2 may be the D gene (5 bases each). Trimming removed 6 bases at V and 4 bases at J, with 16 bases between. Germline values: CDR1 MGHRA, CDR2 YSYEKL. The CDR3 loop spans 15 amino acids. CDR3 sequence reads: CASSQLEGPYNEQFF. CDR3 nucleotide sequence: TGCGCCAGCAGTCAGCTAGAGGGACCATACAATGAGCAGTTCTTC.

In its sample, this clonotype is medium-sized. The chain employs TRBV6-1 and TRBJ2-5; D is perhaps TRBD2 (5 bases). Germline-derived CDR1 and CDR2 are MNHNS and SASEGT. The CDR3 contains 12 residues. V was clipped by 8 bases and J by 9 bases, with 16 bases between them. The CDR3 DNA is TGTGCCAGCTGCTACCGCCCGGGGTCCCAGTACTTC. Encoded protein: CASCYRPGSQYF.

V is TRBV2 and J is TRBJ2-3; maybe TRBD2 (5 bases). Germline V lookup: CDR1 SNHLY, CDR2 FYNNEI. The CDR3 has 14 amino acids. V lost 8 bases and J lost 4, with 16 bases in between. DNA for the CDR3: TGTGCCAGCCGATCGGACTCCTCCGCAGATACGCAGTATTTT. This sequence encodes CASRSDSSADTQYF.

This chain uses TRBV12-3 or TRBV12-4 with TRBJ1-1, with D unresolved. V was cut by 2 bases and J by 4 bases, with 14 bases left in between. CDR3 length: 15 residues. CDR3 sequence: CASSLTPGGSTEAFF. The DNA for the CDR3 is TGTGCCAGCAGTTTAACCCCGGGAGGATCCACTGAAGCTTTCTTT.

Comment on this clonotype: It may be a read error: a sequence one base away is much more abundant. J is TRBJ1-1 and V is TRBV28; no clear D gene. The CDR3 sequence is 15 residues long. CDR1 is MDHEN, CDR2 SYDVKM, per germline. Trimming shortened V by 3 bases and J by 5 bases, and 16 bases separated the two germline ends. CDR3 region: CASSLGGWARTEAFF. The CDR3 nucleotides are TGTGCCAGCAGTTTGGGTGGATGGGCGCGAACTGAAGCTTTCTTT.

In its sample, this clonotype ranks as medium-sized (0.01 to 0.1%). V is TRBV6-2 or TRBV6-3 and J is TRBJ2-5, with TRBD1 matching over 7 bases. The CDR3 spans 16 residues. Germline assignment: CDR1 MNHEY and CDR2 SVGEGT. The V gene end was trimmed by 6 bases and the J gene end by 5 bases; junction bases not matched to a gene: 15. The CDR3 spells CASRDIGRGRDETQYF. The DNA of the CDR3 is TGTGCCAGCAGGGATATTGGTAGGGGGCGTGATGAGACCCAGTACTTC.

By share, this clonotype counts as medium-sized. The V and J genes are TRBV28 and TRBJ2-3; D not resolved. CDR1 MDHEN and CDR2 SYDVKM come from the germline V gene. Trimming cost V 3 bases and J 2 bases, with 0 bases left between them. The CDR3 is made up of 11 amino acids. This chain's CDR3 is CASSFTDTQYF. CDR3 nucleotides: TGTGCCAGCAGTTTCACAGATACGCAGTATTTT.

This clonotype occurred many times. This rearrangement joins TRBV7-2 to TRBJ1-1; no clear D gene. Germline V gives CDR1 SGHTA, CDR2 FQGNSA. The CDR3 is 15 amino acids. The V end was cut by 2 bases, the J end by 0 bases, with 10 bases between. CDR3 coding DNA: TGTGCCAGCAGCTTACTGGTGACCATGAACACTGAAGCTTTCTTT. Protein product: CASSLLVTMNTEAFF.

Judged by abundance, this clonotype is medium-sized. The V and J genes are TRBV6-1 and TRBJ2-1, with D perhaps TRBD1 (6 bases). CDR3 length equals 13 residues. V lost 6 bases to trimming and J lost 9 bases, with 15 bases between them. Germline assignment: CDR1 MNHNS and CDR2 SASEGT. CDR3 loop: CASSADRQSEQFF. In DNA form, the CDR3 reads TGTGCCAGCAGCGCCGACAGGCAGAGTGAGCAGTTCTTC.

Remarks on this clonotype: A much larger clone lies one base from this, so it may be a read error. V is TRBV5-1 and J is TRBJ1-1; maybe TRBD1 (5 bases). The CDR3 runs to 11 residues. Germline-derived CDR1 and CDR2 are SGHRS and YFSETQ. The CDR3 sequence: CASSSDTKAFF. CDR3 bases: TGCGCCAGCAGCTCGGACACTAAAGCTTTCTTT.

Only a few counts were recorded for this clonotype. This may stem from a read error, because a much larger clone lies one nucleotide away. The chain combines TRBV28 with TRBJ1-1, with D possibly being TRBD1 (5 bases). V lost 8 bases, J lost 4 bases, and 20 bases lay in between. Germline CDR1 and CDR2: MDHEN and SYDVKM. This CDR3 contains 15 residues. CDR3 sequence reads: CASHEPGLKSTEAFF. Here the CDR3 DNA reads TGTGCCAGCCACGAACCGGGGCTCAAGAGCACTGAAGCTTTCTTT.

This clonotype was counted between two and nine times. The rearrangement uses TRBV9 and TRBJ2-3, with a possible D match to TRBD1 (5 bases). There are 15 residues in the CDR3. Trimming pared 0 bases from V and 2 bases from J, leaving 10 bases between. Germline V lookup: CDR1 SGDLS, CDR2 YYNGEE. DNA of the CDR3: TGTGCCAGCAGCGTAGAAGGGGAACACACAGATACGCAGTATTTT. Amino acids: CASSVEGEHTDTQYF.

The rearrangement uses TRBV30 and TRBJ2-7; D is uncertain. The CDR3 totals 12 residues. V was trimmed by 4 bases and J by 6 bases, leaving 13 bases between them. CDR1 and CDR2 from the germline V gene are GTSNPN and SVGIG (reference sequence). The CDR3, as DNA: TGTGCCTGGACCTCTTCTAGGTTCGAGCAGTACTTC. This translates into CAWTSSRFEQYF.

Comment on this clonotype: This may come from a read error, since a much larger clone is one base off. The chain is built from TRBV7-2 and TRBJ1-3; D call uncertain. The CDR3 contains 17 residues. Germline loops: CDR1 SGHTA, CDR2 FQGNSA. In nucleotides, the CDR3 is TGTGCCAGCAGCTTAGCGAGCCCCAGATACTCTGGAAGCACCATATATTTT. Amino acids: CASSLASPRYSGSTIYF.

This clonotype was observed many times. The rearrangement uses TRBV7-9 and TRBJ2-1; TRBD2 matches 9 bases. J gave up 4 bases and V 3 bases, and 4 bases lay outside the gene matches. This CDR3 has 15 amino acids. Germline CDR1 reads SEHNR; CDR2 reads FQNEAQ (reference sequence). In DNA form, the CDR3 reads TGTGCCAGCAGCTTTAAGCGGGAGGTATACAATGAGCAGTTCTTC. Translating it yields CASSFKREVYNEQFF. The variable domain in full, completed from reference TRBV7-9 and TRBJ2-1, reads DTGVSQNPRHKITKRGQNVTFRCDPISEHNRLYWYRQTLGQGPEFLTYFQNEAQLEKSRLLSDRFSAERPKGSFSTLEIQRTEQGDSAMYLCASSFKREVYNEQFFGPGTRLTVL.

This clonotype has only a few counts. This chain connects TRBV3-1 to TRBJ2-3; TRBD1 or TRBD2 may be the D gene (5 bases each). Germline loops: CDR1 LGHDT, CDR2 YNNKEL (reference sequence). V lost 4 bases and J 2 bases, leaving 28 bases between the germline ends. The CDR3 is 20 amino acids. CDR3 in amino acids: CASSPLLLRDPDRNTDTQYF. The CDR3 bases are TGTGCCAGCAGCCCCCTCCTCCTTCGGGACCCCGATCGGAACACAGATACGCAGTATTTT.

The V call is TRBV19, the J call TRBJ2-4, with 7 bases matching TRBD2. The J segment lost 6 bases and the V segment lost 4 bases, leaving 9 bases of the junction unmatched. The CDR3 loop spans 15 amino acids. Looked up from germline, CDR1 is LNHDA and CDR2 is SQIVND (reference sequence). The CDR3 reads CASSTTAWGGNIQYF. CDR3 DNA sequence: TGTGCCAGTAGTACGACCGCCTGGGGGGGAAACATTCAGTACTTC.

As to this clonotype: A read error may explain this, as a much larger clone is one base away. The chain recombines TRBV7-2 with TRBJ2-1; 9 nucleotides match TRBD2. This CDR3 is built from 15 residues. The germline V gene has CDR1 SGHTA and CDR2 FQGNSA. The DNA of the CDR3 is TGTGCCGGCAGCGTAAGCGGGGGGATCTACAATGAGCAGTTCTTC. Translated: CAGSVSGGIYNEQFF.

This clonotype was seen at least ten times. J is TRBJ2-4 and V is TRBV28, with 8 bases lining up with TRBD2. Germline V lookup: CDR1 MDHEN, CDR2 SYDVKM. The CDR3 length is 14 residues. V lost 3 bases, J lost 12 bases, and 10 bases stayed unmatched. CDR3 DNA sequence: TGTGCCAGCAGTTTGCTTGGTAGCGGGACGGCTCAGTACTTC. Translated, it gives CASSLLGSGTAQYF. Full variable domain (missing parts from reference TRBV28 and TRBJ2-4): DVKVTQSSRYLVKRTGEKVFLECVQDMDHENMFWYRQDPGLGLRLIYFSYDVKMKEKGDIPEGYSVSREKKERFSLILESASTNQTSMYLCASSLLGSGTAQYFGAGTRLSVL.